Following are 13 T cell receptor beta chains from one sample sequenced in a study of cytomegalovirus exposure and HLA in healthy donors. Amplification used 60 Vbeta primers and 13 Jbeta primers. The protocol was immunoSEQ multiplex PCR, while the TCRdb copy is restricted to in-frame clones and leaves out a portion. This table has roughly 120,000 clones, around 73% appearing once. The sample taken for sequencing was PBMCs. These receptors all stem from a man aged 35-49 years in good health and CMV-seronegative.

This clone was found once. The V call is TRBV5-1, the J call TRBJ2-5, with D perhaps TRBD1 (6 bases). V shed 4 bases and J shed 5 bases, with 12 bases lying between them. This CDR3 comprises 13 residues. The germline gives CDR1 SGHRS, CDR2 YFSETQ. The DNA of the CDR3 is TGCGCCAGCAGCCTCGATACAGGGGAGACCCAGTACTTC. Amino acid sequence: CASSLDTGETQYF.

The chain combines TRBV9 with TRBJ2-7, with D possibly TRBD2 on 6 matching bases. Trimming took 0 bases from V and 10 from J, leaving 14 bases between them. CDR1 is SGDLS and CDR2 is YYNGEE in the germline V gene. The CDR3 contains 13 residues. The CDR3: CASSVGGAGGQYF. The CDR3 DNA reads as TGTGCCAGCAGCGTAGGCGGGGCCGGAGGACAGTACTTC.

This clone showed up just a few times. The rearrangement links TRBV5-4 to TRBJ2-7; no reliable D call. The germline V gene has CDR1 SGHNT and CDR2 YYREEE (reference sequence). The CDR3 length is 16 residues. V lost 4 bases and J 0 bases, leaving 17 bases between the germline ends. Written as DNA, the CDR3 is TGTGCCAGCAGCCCCCTCCCGGCAGGCCGCTCCTACGAGCAGTACTTC. It yields the protein CASSPLPAGRSYEQYF.

The chain uses TRBV9 and TRBJ2-1; 7 bases are shared with TRBD2. The CDR3 loop spans 16 amino acids. With V trimmed by 0 bases and J by 7 bases, 10 bases remained unmatched. Germline loops: CDR1 SGDLS, CDR2 YYNGEE. CDR3 DNA: TGTGCCAGCAGCGTAGGAGCGGGGTTCCCAGGGAATGAGCAGTTCTTC. Translated: CASSVGAGFPGNEQFF.

The chain is built from TRBV6-4 and TRBJ2-6, with TRBD2 identical over 10 bases. CDR3 length: 16 amino acids. The V gene end was trimmed by 5 bases and the J gene end by 1 base; junction bases not matched to a gene: 2. Germline V gene sequence: CDR1 MRHNA, CDR2 SNTAGT. CDR3 region: CASSIAGGSGANVLTF. In DNA form, the CDR3 reads TGTGCCAGCAGTATAGCGGGGGGATCTGGGGCCAACGTCCTGACTTTC.

The sample holds many counts of this clone. This chain uses TRBV6-6 with TRBJ1-4, with no clear D. CDR3 length: 12 amino acids. V lost 5 bases and J 8 bases, leaving 9 bases between the germline ends. Germline V CDR1 and CDR2: MNHNY, SVGAGI (reference sequence). CDR3 sequence: CASSTGIEKLFF. The DNA for the CDR3 is TGTGCCAGCAGTACCGGTATAGAAAAACTGTTTTTT.

The chain is built from TRBV7-2 and TRBJ1-1, with 8 bases lining up with TRBD1. Germline V gene sequence: CDR1 SGHTA, CDR2 FQGNSA. The CDR3 is made up of 17 amino acids. The V segment lost 1 base and the J segment 0 bases; nucleotides outside the gene matches: 7. CDR3 sequence reads: CASSLGGAGGLNTEAFF. The CDR3 DNA is TGTGCCAGCAGCTTAGGGGGGGCAGGGGGCTTGAACACTGAAGCTTTCTTT.

This clone turned up a few times. The CDR3 spells CASSATGSLLTSYYGYTF. Here the CDR3 DNA reads TGCGCCAGCAGCGCCACGGGTTCACTCCTTACCTCCTACTATGGCTACACCTTC. The genes are TRBV4-1 and TRBJ1-2; D is ambiguous. V was trimmed by 5 bases and J by 3 bases, leaving 25 bases between them. The CDR3 loop spans 18 amino acids. Per germline, CDR1 MGHRA and CDR2 YSYEKL.

The J gene is TRBJ2-7, the V gene TRBV11-2, with D uncertain. Germline CDR1 SGHAT, CDR2 FQNNGV. V lost 8 bases, J lost 4 bases, and 27 bases lay in between. This CDR3 comprises 17 residues. The CDR3 coding sequence is TGTGCCAGCTCCTCTTCGATCTTCCCGAATAGTCAATACGAGCAGTACTTC. Encoded protein: CASSSSIFPNSQYEQYF.

This chain links TRBV10-3 with TRBJ2-3; D uncertain. Trimming stripped 2 bases from V and 4 bases from J, with 10 bases between. Germline V CDR1 and CDR2: ENHRY, SYGVKD. The CDR3 has 14 residues. The DNA for the CDR3 is TGTGCCATCAGTGAGGGAAAGCTAGCAGATACGCAGTATTTT. Amino acids: CAISEGKLADTQYF.

The rearrangement uses TRBV6-1 and TRBJ2-7; D is undetermined. In germline, CDR1 is MNHNS, CDR2 SASEGT. The V gene lost 7 bases and the J gene lost 0 bases, with 13 bases spanning the gap. The CDR3 spans 14 residues. The CDR3 DNA follows: TGTGCCAGCAAGTTGGGCCCCCACTCCTACGAGCAGTACTTC. Protein: CASKLGPHSYEQYF.

This clone came up a few times. One end of the junction is discordant with germline, which a read error may explain. V gene TRBV19 combines with J gene TRBJ1-1; TRBD1 might be the D (6 bases). CDR1 and CDR2 (germline): LNHDA, SQIVND (reference sequence). The CDR3 loop spans 12 amino acids. Here the CDR3 reads CASSPDSREGFF. In DNA form, the CDR3 reads TGTGCCAGTAGTCCGGACAGCCGGGAAGGTTTCTTT.

The CDR3 loop is CASSLYPQIGRLGPGETQYF. CDR3 bases: TGTGCCAGCAGTTTATACCCGCAGATAGGGAGGCTTGGGCCAGGGGAGACCCAGTACTTC. V is TRBV28 and J is TRBJ2-5, with a weak D call TRBD2 (6 bases). The CDR3 runs to 20 residues. Germline V gene data show CDR1 as MDHEN and CDR2 as SYDVKM. V was trimmed by 1 base and J by 5 bases, leaving 29 bases between them.